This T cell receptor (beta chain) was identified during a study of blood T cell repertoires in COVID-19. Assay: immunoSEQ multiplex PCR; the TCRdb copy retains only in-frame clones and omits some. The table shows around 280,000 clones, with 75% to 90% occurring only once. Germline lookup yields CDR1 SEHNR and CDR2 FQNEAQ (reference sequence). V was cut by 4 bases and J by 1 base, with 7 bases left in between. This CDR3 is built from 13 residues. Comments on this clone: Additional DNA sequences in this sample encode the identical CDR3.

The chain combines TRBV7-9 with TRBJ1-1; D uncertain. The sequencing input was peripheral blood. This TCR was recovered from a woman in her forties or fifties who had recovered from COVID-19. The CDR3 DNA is TGTGCCAGCAGCTCACAATCGAACACTGAAGCTTTCTTT. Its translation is CASSSQSNTEAFF. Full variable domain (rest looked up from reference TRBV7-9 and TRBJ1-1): DTGVSQNPRHKITKRGQNVTFRCDPISEHNRLYWYRQTLGQGPEFLTYFQNEAQLEKSRLLSDRFSAERPKGSFSTLEIQRTEQGDSAMYLCASSSQSNTEAFFGQGTRLTVV.